The rows below give T cell receptor beta chains drawn from one sample of a study of persistence of HIV-infected CD4 T cells. Method: immunoSEQ multiplex PCR; TCRdb's copy keeps in-frame clones and lacks some. The sample holds just over 35,000 clones, 85% seen once. Their recognized antigens are unknown. This material consisted of cultured CD4+ T cells from PBMCs, taken from a patient who received antiretroviral therapy. Receptors were obtained from an adult with HIV. The donor label of this sample is uncertain. CDR3s include the opening cysteine and the closing phenylalanine or tryptophan. Each record gives: J gene, V gene, D gene, clone size, CDR3 length, CDR3 DNA, CDR3 protein. D genes are given only for firm matches. Clone size, where shown, is once, few, many, or a class for clones that have expanded.

J: TRBJ2-3
V: TRBV27
D: NA
size: few
length: 14
DNA: TGTGCCAGCAGTTTATCCCAGGTACGGGATACGCAGTATTTT
CDR3: CASSLSQVRDTQYF

J: TRBJ1-4
V: TRBV5-1
D: NA
size: NA
length: 13
DNA: TGCGCCAGCAGCTTGTCAGGTCATGAAAAACTGTTTTTT
CDR3: CASSLSGHEKLFF

J: TRBJ1-1
V: TRBV18
D: NA
size: NA
length: 14
DNA: TGTGCCAGCTCACCACAGGGTCCGAACACTGAAGCTTTCTTT
CDR3: CASSPQGPNTEAFF

J: TRBJ2-7
V: TRBV10-3
D: NA
size: NA
length: 12
DNA: TGTGCCATCAGTGAGCCAGGGACACCGGGGCACTTC
CDR3: CAISEPGTPGHF

J: TRBJ2-3
V: TRBV23-1
D: NA
size: NA
length: 14
DNA: TGCGCCAGCAGTCATGTAGCGGGCACAGATACGCAGTATTTT
CDR3: CASSHVAGTDTQYF

J: TRBJ1-1
V: TRBV3-1/TRBV3-2
D: NA
size: NA
length: 14
DNA: TGTGCCAGCAGCCAAGACGCCGCAAACACTGAAGCTTTCTTT
CDR3: CASSQDAANTEAFF

J: TRBJ2-2
V: TRBV29-1
D: NA
size: NA
length: 13
DNA: TGCAGCGTTGAACCCCGGTTAACCGGGGAGCTGTTTTTT
CDR3: CSVEPRLTGELFF

J: TRBJ2-3
V: TRBV18
D: NA
size: NA
length: 12
DNA: TGTGCCAGCTCACCAAACTCAGATACGCAGTATTTT
CDR3: CASSPNSDTQYF

J: TRBJ2-3
V: TRBV11-1
D: NA
size: NA
length: 12
DNA: TGTGCCAGCAGCTCCGGTCGCATCGGGCAGTATTTT
CDR3: CASSSGRIGQYF

J: TRBJ1-2
V: TRBV7-2
D: NA
size: NA
length: 15
DNA: TGTGCCAGCAGCACCGACCAGGGATTCGGCTATGGCTACACCTTC
CDR3: CASSTDQGFGYGYTF

J: TRBJ2-5
V: TRBV4-2
D: TRBD2
size: NA
length: 16
DNA: TGTGCCAGCAGCCAGGAGCGGGGGGGGAAAGGAGAGACCCAGTACTTC
CDR3: CASSQERGGKGETQYF

J: TRBJ2-3
V: TRBV18
D: TRBD2
size: NA
length: 15
DNA: TGTGCCAGCTTACCTAGCGGGGACCTCACAGATACGCAGTATTTT
CDR3: CASLPSGDLTDTQYF

J: TRBJ1-1
V: TRBV18
D: TRBD1
size: NA
length: 14
DNA: TGTGCCAGCTCGGTGGGACAGGAGGGCACTGAAGCTTTCTTT
CDR3: CASSVGQEGTEAFF

J: TRBJ2-7
V: TRBV11-3
D: NA
size: NA
length: 13
DNA: TGTGCCAGCAGCTTAGGGACTAAATACGAGCAGTACTTC
CDR3: CASSLGTKYEQYF

J: TRBJ2-1
V: TRBV5-1
D: TRBD2
size: NA
length: 16
DNA: TGCGCCAGCAGCTTGGAACTAGCGAACTCCTACAATGAGCAGTTCTTC
CDR3: CASSLELANSYNEQFF

J: TRBJ2-1
V: TRBV29-1
D: NA
size: NA
length: 11
DNA: TGCAGCCTCAGGGCCGTCCATGAGCAGTTCTTC
CDR3: CSLRAVHEQFF

J: TRBJ2-3
V: TRBV10-3
D: NA
size: NA
length: 14
DNA: TGTGCCACCTCATCCGGGACGACGACAGATACGCAGTATTTT
CDR3: CATSSGTTTDTQYF

J: TRBJ2-7
V: TRBV27
D: TRBD1
size: NA
length: 15
DNA: TGTGCCAGCAGTCGGACAGGGGATAGGGATTACGAGCAGTACTTC
CDR3: CASSRTGDRDYEQYF

J: TRBJ1-2
V: TRBV27
D: NA
size: NA
length: 12
DNA: TGTGCCAGTTCCTTGGGGGGTGGCGGCTACACCTTC
CDR3: CASSLGGGGYTF

J: TRBJ2-7
V: TRBV18
D: NA
size: NA
length: 15
DNA: TGTGCCAGCTCCCCCGACAATAGGTTTATGTACGAGCAGTACTTC
CDR3: CASSPDNRFMYEQYF

J: TRBJ2-3
V: TRBV4-1
D: TRBD2
size: NA
length: 14
DNA: TGCGCCAGCAGCACTAGCGCAAGCACAGATACGCAGTATTTT
CDR3: CASSTSASTDTQYF

J: TRBJ2-4
V: TRBV18
D: NA
size: NA
length: 13
DNA: TGTGCCAGCTCACCACCGGGATTTGGCATTCAGTACTTC
CDR3: CASSPPGFGIQYF

J: TRBJ2-5
V: TRBV15
D: NA
size: few
length: 19
DNA: TGTGCCACCAGCAGAGGCGGGGGACAGCCTCGGACGATCACTGAGACCCAGTACTTC
CDR3: CATSRGGGQPRTITETQYF

J: TRBJ2-7
V: TRBV7-9
D: NA
size: NA
length: 12
DNA: TGTGCCAGCAGCTTAGTCGCTGGAGAGCAGTACTTC
CDR3: CASSLVAGEQYF

J: TRBJ1-3
V: TRBV14
D: NA
size: NA
length: 16
DNA: TGTGCCAGCAGCCAAGGGGAGACGCTGGCTGGAAACACCATATATTTT
CDR3: CASSQGETLAGNTIYF

J: TRBJ1-1
V: TRBV28
D: NA
size: few
length: 12
DNA: TGTGCCAGCACTTCCTTGGACACTGAAGCTTTCTTT
CDR3: CASTSLDTEAFF

J: TRBJ2-3
V: TRBV2
D: TRBD2
size: NA
length: 14
DNA: TGTGCCAGCAGGGTAGCGGGGAGGTCAGATACGCAGTATTTT
CDR3: CASRVAGRSDTQYF

J: TRBJ2-7
V: TRBV15
D: TRBD1
size: NA
length: 16
DNA: TGTGCCACCAGCAGAGACCTCGGACAGGGGGCCTACGAGCAGTACTTC
CDR3: CATSRDLGQGAYEQYF